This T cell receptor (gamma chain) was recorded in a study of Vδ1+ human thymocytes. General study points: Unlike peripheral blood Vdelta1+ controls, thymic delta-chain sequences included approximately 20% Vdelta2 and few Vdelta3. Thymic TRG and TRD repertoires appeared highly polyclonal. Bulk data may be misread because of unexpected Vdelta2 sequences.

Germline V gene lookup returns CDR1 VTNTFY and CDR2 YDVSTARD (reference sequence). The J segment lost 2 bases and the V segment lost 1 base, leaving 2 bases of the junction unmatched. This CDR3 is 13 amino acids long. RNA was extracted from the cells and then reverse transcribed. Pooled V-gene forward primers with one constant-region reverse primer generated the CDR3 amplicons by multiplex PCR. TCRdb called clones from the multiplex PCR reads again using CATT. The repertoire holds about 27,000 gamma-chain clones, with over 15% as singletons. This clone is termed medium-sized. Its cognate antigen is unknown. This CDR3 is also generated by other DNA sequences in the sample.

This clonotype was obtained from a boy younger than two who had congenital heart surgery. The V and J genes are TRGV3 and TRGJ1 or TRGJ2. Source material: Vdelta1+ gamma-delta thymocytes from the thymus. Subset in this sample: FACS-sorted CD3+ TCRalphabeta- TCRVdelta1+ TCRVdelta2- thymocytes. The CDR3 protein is CATWDRHYYKKLF. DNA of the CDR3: TGTGCCACCTGGGACAGACATTATTATAAGAAACTCTTT.